A selection of T cell receptor beta chains follows, all from one sample in a study of blood T cell repertoires in COVID-19. The assay was immunoSEQ multiplex PCR, and TCRdb's table has in-frame clones only and misses some. The sample contains fewer than 300,000 clones, roughly 84% of which appear only once. Material for sequencing was peripheral blood. The receptor set was obtained from a human donor in a cohort sampled during active COVID-19. The CDR3 runs from the conserved cysteine through the conserved F or W. D genes are given only for firm matches. Only part of the rows carry a size: once, few, many, or a class if the clone is expanded.

d_gene: .
abundance: .
j_gene: TRBJ1-5
v_gene: TRBV2
CDR3aa: CASSGGWRFSNQPQHF
CDR3nt: TGTGCCAGCAGTGGAGGGTGGCGATTTAGCAATCAGCCCCAGCATTTT

d_gene: .
abundance: .
j_gene: TRBJ1-2
v_gene: TRBV21-1
CDR3aa: CAGLGGRDYGYTF
CDR3nt: TGTGCCGGTTTGGGGGGGCGCGATTATGGCTACACCTTC

d_gene: .
abundance: .
j_gene: TRBJ2-5
v_gene: TRBV6-5
CDR3aa: CASSYSGVLETQYF
CDR3nt: TGTGCCAGCAGTTACTCGGGCGTCCTGGAGACCCAGTACTTC

d_gene: TRBD1
abundance: few
j_gene: TRBJ1-4
v_gene: TRBV18
CDR3aa: CASSGIGQGKSFATNEKLFF
CDR3nt: TGTGCCAGCTCGGGGATCGGACAGGGGAAGTCCTTCGCGACTAATGAAAAACTGTTTTTT

d_gene: TRBD1
abundance: .
j_gene: TRBJ1-1
v_gene: TRBV19
CDR3aa: CASRPGTGSNKNTEAFF
CDR3nt: TGTGCCAGTAGACCCGGGACAGGGAGTAACAAGAACACTGAAGCTTTCTTT

d_gene: TRBD1
abundance: .
j_gene: TRBJ2-2
v_gene: TRBV6-1
CDR3aa: CASSDGQAYIVTGELFF
CDR3nt: TGTGCCAGCAGTGACGGACAGGCATACATCGTCACCGGGGAGCTGTTTTTT

d_gene: TRBD1
abundance: .
j_gene: TRBJ2-7
v_gene: TRBV5-5
CDR3aa: CASSIDRGSYEQYF
CDR3nt: TGTGCCAGCAGCATCGACAGGGGTTCCTACGAGCAGTACTTC

d_gene: TRBD2
abundance: .
j_gene: TRBJ2-7
v_gene: TRBV27
CDR3aa: CASSDSGGARSYEQYF
CDR3nt: TGTGCCAGCAGCGATAGCGGGGGGGCCCGATCCTACGAGCAGTACTTC

d_gene: TRBD1
abundance: .
j_gene: TRBJ1-5
v_gene: TRBV28
CDR3aa: CASRENRGGGNQPQHF
CDR3nt: TGTGCCAGCAGGGAGAACAGGGGGGGTGGCAATCAGCCCCAGCATTTT

d_gene: .
abundance: .
j_gene: TRBJ1-4
v_gene: TRBV7-9
CDR3aa: CASSSYDGGNEKLFF
CDR3nt: TGTGCCAGCAGCTCTTACGACGGCGGGAATGAAAAACTGTTTTTT

d_gene: TRBD2
abundance: .
j_gene: TRBJ2-5
v_gene: TRBV6-2/TRBV6-3
CDR3aa: CASSYSLKSGGAQETQYF
CDR3nt: TGTGCCAGCAGTTACTCGTTAAAGAGCGGGGGGGCCCAAGAGACCCAGTACTTC

d_gene: .
abundance: .
j_gene: TRBJ1-1
v_gene: TRBV11-2
CDR3aa: CASSLDQGHRSDTEAFF
CDR3nt: TGTGCCAGCAGCTTAGATCAAGGGCACAGGAGTGACACTGAAGCTTTCTTT

d_gene: .
abundance: .
j_gene: TRBJ2-3
v_gene: TRBV5-6
CDR3aa: CASSLLQTSSTDTQYF
CDR3nt: TGTGCCAGCAGCTTGTTACAGACGAGCTCCACAGATACGCAGTATTTT

d_gene: TRBD2
abundance: .
j_gene: TRBJ2-7
v_gene: TRBV5-1
CDR3aa: CASSLAKIGLDSYEQYF
CDR3nt: TGCGCCAGCAGCTTGGCCAAGATCGGACTAGACTCCTACGAGCAGTACTTC

d_gene: .
abundance: .
j_gene: TRBJ2-7
v_gene: TRBV7-9
CDR3aa: CASSLAGDGEQYF
CDR3nt: TGTGCCAGCAGCTTGGCAGGGGATGGGGAGCAGTACTTC

d_gene: TRBD2
abundance: .
j_gene: TRBJ2-5
v_gene: TRBV5-6
CDR3aa: CASSLSGSGTQYF
CDR3nt: TGTGCCAGCAGCCTCAGCGGGAGTGGGACCCAGTACTTC

d_gene: .
abundance: .
j_gene: TRBJ2-5
v_gene: TRBV11-1
CDR3aa: CASSRSGPPGEDQYF
CDR3nt: TGTGCCAGCAGCCGCTCGGGACCGCCCGGGGAGGACCAGTACTTC

d_gene: .
abundance: .
j_gene: TRBJ1-2
v_gene: TRBV20-1
CDR3aa: CSATGGVGYTF
CDR3nt: TGCAGTGCTACGGGAGGGGTCGGCTACACCTTC

d_gene: .
abundance: .
j_gene: TRBJ1-3
v_gene: TRBV19
CDR3aa: CASSMLRGSGNTIYF
CDR3nt: TGTGCCAGTAGTATGCTCAGGGGATCTGGAAACACCATATATTTT

d_gene: .
abundance: .
j_gene: TRBJ1-3
v_gene: TRBV7-9
CDR3aa: CASSSTGGAPGNTIYF
CDR3nt: TGTGCCAGCAGCTCTACCGGCGGGGCGCCGGGAAACACCATATATTTT

d_gene: .
abundance: few
j_gene: TRBJ2-2
v_gene: TRBV6-6
CDR3aa: CASSPAPRHANTGELFF
CDR3nt: TGTGCCAGCAGTCCCGCCCCGCGGCACGCGAACACCGGGGAGCTGTTTTTT

d_gene: .
abundance: .
j_gene: TRBJ1-1
v_gene: TRBV5-1
CDR3aa: CASSPLPEGLSEAFF
CDR3nt: TGCGCCAGCAGCCCCCTTCCGGAGGGTCTCTCTGAAGCTTTCTTT

d_gene: TRBD2
abundance: .
j_gene: TRBJ2-5
v_gene: TRBV9
CDR3aa: CASTPWGGRQETQYF
CDR3nt: TGTGCCAGCACCCCGTGGGGCGGGAGACAAGAGACCCAGTACTTC

d_gene: .
abundance: .
j_gene: TRBJ2-2
v_gene: TRBV9
CDR3aa: CASSVVWPGELFF
CDR3nt: TGTGCCAGCAGCGTAGTGTGGCCCGGGGAGCTGTTTTTT

d_gene: TRBD2
abundance: .
j_gene: TRBJ2-5
v_gene: TRBV5-4
CDR3aa: CASSPGGQETQYF
CDR3nt: TGTGCCAGCAGCCCCGGGGGGCAAGAGACCCAGTACTTC

d_gene: .
abundance: .
j_gene: TRBJ2-1
v_gene: TRBV6-2/TRBV6-3
CDR3aa: CASSYSGGVYNEQFF
CDR3nt: TGTGCCAGCAGTTACTCTGGCGGGGTATACAATGAGCAGTTCTTC

d_gene: .
abundance: .
j_gene: TRBJ1-1
v_gene: TRBV19
CDR3aa: CASSIAGMKTEAFF
CDR3nt: TGTGCCAGTAGTATCGCAGGGATGAAGACTGAAGCTTTCTTT

d_gene: .
abundance: .
j_gene: TRBJ1-4
v_gene: TRBV25-1
CDR3aa: CASSVGGFNEKLFF
CDR3nt: TGTGCCAGCAGTGTAGGGGGTTTTAATGAAAAACTGTTTTTT

d_gene: .
abundance: .
j_gene: TRBJ2-5
v_gene: TRBV27
CDR3aa: CASSLTGVETQYF
CDR3nt: TGTGCCAGCAGTTTGACGGGAGTGGAGACCCAGTACTTC

d_gene: TRBD2
abundance: .
j_gene: TRBJ2-1
v_gene: TRBV7-9
CDR3aa: CASSIRAGVVHEQFF
CDR3nt: TGTGCCAGCAGCATCCGAGCGGGAGTGGTCCATGAGCAGTTCTTC

d_gene: .
abundance: .
j_gene: TRBJ1-1
v_gene: TRBV28
CDR3aa: CASSSSGRVTEAFF
CDR3nt: TGTGCCAGCAGTTCCTCGGGCAGGGTCACTGAAGCTTTCTTT

d_gene: .
abundance: .
j_gene: TRBJ1-2
v_gene: TRBV6-5
CDR3aa: CASSYSTVNYGYTF
CDR3nt: TGTGCCAGCAGTTACTCGACAGTAAACTATGGCTACACCTTC

d_gene: .
abundance: .
j_gene: TRBJ2-3
v_gene: TRBV7-2
CDR3aa: CASSPVEGRTDTQYF
CDR3nt: TGTGCCAGCAGCCCCGTGGAGGGAAGGACAGATACGCAGTATTTT

d_gene: TRBD2
abundance: .
j_gene: TRBJ2-3
v_gene: TRBV2
CDR3aa: CASSQSPELAGGGTQYF
CDR3nt: TGTGCCAGCAGCCAGAGCCCCGAACTAGCGGGGGGCGGTACGCAGTATTTT

d_gene: TRBD2
abundance: .
j_gene: TRBJ2-5
v_gene: TRBV6-5
CDR3aa: CATSTSGQETQYF
CDR3nt: TGTGCCACCTCTACTAGCGGGCAAGAGACCCAGTACTTC

d_gene: .
abundance: .
j_gene: TRBJ1-5
v_gene: TRBV7-9
CDR3aa: CASSEKNSNQPQHF
CDR3nt: TGTGCCAGCAGCGAGAAGAATAGCAATCAGCCCCAGCATTTT

d_gene: .
abundance: .
j_gene: TRBJ2-2
v_gene: TRBV7-2
CDR3aa: CASSFIRGTGELFF
CDR3nt: TGTGCCAGCAGCTTTATAAGAGGGACCGGGGAGCTGTTTTTT

d_gene: .
abundance: .
j_gene: TRBJ1-5
v_gene: TRBV7-2
CDR3aa: CASSYIGGNQPQHF
CDR3nt: TGTGCCAGCAGCTATATAGGGGGCAATCAGCCCCAGCATTTT

d_gene: .
abundance: few
j_gene: TRBJ1-2
v_gene: TRBV6-5
CDR3aa: CASTPNSNYGYTF
CDR3nt: TGTGCCAGCACTCCAAACTCTAACTATGGCTACACCTTC

d_gene: TRBD1
abundance: .
j_gene: TRBJ1-6
v_gene: TRBV4-1
CDR3aa: CASSPGDRGNSPLHF
CDR3nt: TGCGCCAGCAGCCCAGGGGACAGGGGAAATTCACCCCTCCACTTT

d_gene: TRBD1
abundance: once
j_gene: TRBJ1-1
v_gene: TRBV4-2
CDR3aa: CASSHPGTGSTEAFF
CDR3nt: TGTGCCAGCAGCCATCCCGGGACAGGGTCAACTGAAGCTTTCTTT

d_gene: TRBD2
abundance: .
j_gene: TRBJ2-1
v_gene: TRBV24-1
CDR3aa: CATSDQRGLTYNEQFF
CDR3nt: TGTGCCACCAGTGATCAGCGGGGGCTCACCTACAATGAGCAGTTCTTC

d_gene: .
abundance: many
j_gene: TRBJ1-5
v_gene: TRBV19
CDR3aa: CASSLEANQPQHF
CDR3nt: TGTGCCAGTAGTCTGGAGGCCAATCAGCCCCAGCATTTT

d_gene: .
abundance: .
j_gene: TRBJ1-1
v_gene: TRBV5-1
CDR3aa: CASRITGTLQRLGTEAFF
CDR3nt: TGCGCCAGCAGAATAACGGGAACCTTGCAAAGATTAGGCACTGAAGCTTTCTTT

d_gene: .
abundance: .
j_gene: TRBJ1-2
v_gene: TRBV4-3
CDR3aa: CASSQDGRGRNYGYTF
CDR3nt: TGCGCCAGCAGCCAAGACGGCAGGGGAAGGAACTATGGCTACACCTTC

d_gene: .
abundance: .
j_gene: TRBJ2-5
v_gene: TRBV7-9
CDR3aa: CASSLVRVEGTQYF
CDR3nt: TGTGCCAGCAGCTTAGTCAGGGTGGAAGGGACCCAGTACTTC

d_gene: .
abundance: .
j_gene: TRBJ1-4
v_gene: TRBV4-3
CDR3aa: CASSPMGGINEKLFF
CDR3nt: TGCGCCAGCAGCCCCATGGGAGGGATTAATGAAAAACTGTTTTTT

d_gene: .
abundance: .
j_gene: TRBJ1-1
v_gene: TRBV4-1
CDR3aa: CASSQDFGQLNTEAFF
CDR3nt: TGCGCCAGCAGCCAAGATTTTGGGCAGTTGAACACTGAAGCTTTCTTT

d_gene: TRBD2
abundance: .
j_gene: TRBJ2-7
v_gene: TRBV6-2/TRBV6-3
CDR3aa: CASSDLAGTSYEQYF
CDR3nt: TGTGCCAGCAGTGATCTAGCGGGGACCTCCTACGAGCAGTACTTC

d_gene: .
abundance: .
j_gene: TRBJ1-5
v_gene: TRBV6-1
CDR3aa: CASSESDILGSNQPQHF
CDR3nt: TGTGCCAGCAGTGAGTCGGACATCCTGGGGTCCAATCAGCCCCAGCATTTT

d_gene: TRBD1
abundance: .
j_gene: TRBJ2-1
v_gene: TRBV5-1
CDR3aa: CASSLRQGVSDEQFF
CDR3nt: TGCGCCAGCAGCTTACGTCAGGGGGTCTCGGATGAGCAGTTCTTC

d_gene: .
abundance: .
j_gene: TRBJ2-5
v_gene: TRBV6-2/TRBV6-3
CDR3aa: CASSYPGIQETQYF
CDR3nt: TGTGCCAGCAGTTACCCAGGGATCCAAGAGACCCAGTACTTC